This T cell receptor (beta chain) was observed in a study of CD8+ T cells in alopecia areata. In the study overall: Patients received oral tofacitinib, 5 to 10 mg twice daily, for moderate-to-severe alopecia areata.

This clone has only a few counts. Its target is not known. The treatment was: oral pan-JAK inhibitor, 5-10 mg twice daily. Following RNA extraction, reverse transcription yielded cDNA that acted as the sequencing template. Assay: immunoSEQ multiplex PCR; the TCRdb copy retains only in-frame clones and omits some. Among a few hundred thousand clones listed, around 57% were seen once. The study's findings and limits: Possibly as an HLA-related effect, TCR sharing across patients appeared less clear than in mice. Treatment with tofacitinib significantly lowered scalp clonality and reduced expanded CD8+ clones among the top 100.

Trimming removed 0 bases from V and 11 bases from J; junction bases left unmatched: 11. Per germline, CDR1 MGHRA and CDR2 YSYEKL. The CDR3 loop spans 16 amino acids. This sequence was found in a human donor with alopecia areata. Sequenced material: CD4+ T cells sorted from blood, taken at week 4, from a patient treated with tofacitinib. The J gene is TRBJ2-1, the V gene TRBV4-1, with 9 positions matching TRBD2. CDR3 DNA sequence: TGCGCCAGCAGCCAAGAGTCGGGGACTAGCTTAGGGAAGCAGTTCTTC. This encodes CASSQESGTSLGKQFF.